This T cell receptor beta chain is drawn from a study of brain T cells in children with intractable seizures. The CDR3 is 16 residues long. The V and J ends lost 0 bases and 9 bases, in that order; junction bases with no gene match: 7. Germline-derived CDR1 and CDR2 are SGHRS and YFSETQ. Assay used: immunoSEQ multiplex PCR; TCRdb lists only in-frame clones, some missing. The table includes around 80,000 clones, about 90% detected once. This clonotype was obtained from a girl aged 2-10 years with Rasmussen encephalitis and intractable seizures. The sequencing here drew on peripheral blood, taken at surgery. The genes are TRBV5-1 and TRBJ2-1; 12 positions agree with TRBD2. This CDR3 reads CASSLEASGGGAEQFF. As DNA, the CDR3 is TGCGCCAGCAGCTTGGAGGCTAGCGGGGGGGGCGCTGAGCAGTTCTTC.